This T cell receptor (beta chain) derives from a study of T-cell memory formation after mild COVID-19. Overall study: The two donors had largely donor-specific TCR clusters.

This clonotype was counted a single time. TCRdb passed the 5' RACE reads through MiXCR, listing each CDR3 protein once. Altogether approximately 290,000 distinct CDR3 sequences are present, roughly 8.2% being singletons, with the ten largest covering about 20%. The V end was cut by 4 bases, the J end by 4 bases, with 13 bases between. Germline V CDR1 and CDR2: SEHNR, FQNEAQ (reference sequence). The CDR3 length is 14 residues. The sequence derives from a young man who had mild COVID-19 (a few samples of this study predate the infection). Cell type and time point are not known. J is TRBJ1-1 and V is TRBV7-9; D ambiguous. Sample: PBMCs or a T cell subset sorted from them (not recorded which). For the CDR3, the DNA is TGTGCCAGCAGCTCCCGTGTATGGGGCACTGAAGCTTTCTTT. It translates to CASSSRVWGTEAFF.